The TCR beta chain under discussion was sequenced for a study of cytomegalovirus exposure and HLA in healthy donors (dated 2017 in TCRdb). In terms of the full investigation: In an earlier analysis of approximately 500 of the donors, approximately 300 Gb of sequence data and 90 million to 130 million unique TCR beta sequences from 180 million or so T cells were reported. An early release covering 550 to 650 HLA-typed donors comprised about 300 gigabases of sequencing data and around 86 million unique TCR sequences. Along with the approximately 670-subject first cohort, a separate validation cohort of around 120 different subjects was used. Using immunosequencing, the study profiled T cell repertoires from around 680 subjects and related those repertoires to cytomegalovirus serostatus. HLA typing included class I and class II loci at four-digit resolution. About five DR-DQ haplotypes were handled as single units for association and clustering because linkage in the cohort was strong. To decide whether each TCR beta V gene segment behaved as functional or pseudogenic, an earlier analysis of fewer than 750 of the donors relied on high-throughput TCR beta sequencing. The study was designed to test whether signatures of past pathogen exposure could be identified by cataloging public T cell receptors. Among some 400 genotyped donors of the cohort, an average of approximately 240,000 unique TCR beta nucleotide sequences were sequenced per donor, around a sixth of them non-productive. A later genetic analysis took genome-wide SNP genotypes for about 55% of the 666 donors and used that subset as a discovery cohort. A later analysis re-analyzed previously published TCR beta repertoires from roughly 600 donors and added high-resolution HLA genotyping to study TCR occurrence patterns. Donor age, sex, ethnicity and CMV serostatus were compiled alongside the repertoire data. Of the roughly 420 genotyped donors, less than 90% were placed in the genetic ancestry cluster associated with self-reported Caucasian donors. Every discovery cohort repertoire had been produced on one sequencing platform. Rather than drawing on any new phenotypic data, the later analysis identified candidate immune exposures from TCR beta sequences and the way those sequences occurred across donors. Typing coverage differed by locus: A, B, C, DRB1 and DQB1 were typed in roughly 629-630 donors, DQA1 in roughly 500, DPA1 in 600 to 610, and DPB1 in roughly 450. To predict cytomegalovirus infection status, the study combined high-throughput TCR immunosequencing, statistical association of individual TCRs with disease status, and machine learning. Study-wide findings and limitations: Linkage disequilibrium might explain the correlated functional status among segregating V segments, but an unknown experimental factor could not be ruled out. According to a later genetic analysis, donors in an Asian-associated ancestry cluster had fewer N-insertions in productive TCRs than the roughly 660-donor mean. In a later analysis, most CMV-associated TCR beta chains were found to appear HLA-restricted, with HLA associations seemingly driven largely by CMV exposure. A group of highly shared sequence variants was considered likely to be a technical artifact of the sequencing pipeline. Specific HLA alleles were associated with roughly 17,000 TCR beta sequences at a false discovery rate of 0.05 in a later analysis. In a later analysis, TCR association rates were found to vary across HLA loci, with the most associated TCRs seen for DRB1 alleles and the fewest for HLA-C alleles. Seventeen rarely observed V segments, including chromosome 9 orphons, were excluded from the earlier analysis of 550 to 700 of the donors because counts were too low. In a later analysis, several top co-occurrence clusters were reported to appear linked to parvovirus B19, influenza, CMV and Epstein-Barr virus. In both the original and validation cohorts, the classifier was reported to diagnose cytomegalovirus status with high specificity and sensitivity. The study listed 150 to 200 TCR beta chains as associated with cytomegalovirus. A later genetic analysis associated a missense DCLRE1C variant with V-gene and J-gene trimming of TCR beta chains, and an independent cohort replicated the association. The authors suggested that the approach could potentially be extended to other disease states and immunological phenotypes. While some public TCRs were present in many individuals, most TCR sequences turned up only very rarely across donors. In an earlier analysis of 587 of the donors, most TCR beta V segments appeared in productive rearrangements about 90% or about 30% of the time, broadly matching IMGT annotations. Because some donors lacked HLA typing at each locus, the association tests relied only on the typed subset. A further reported finding was that TCR beta sequences accurately predicted the HLA-A and HLA-B alleles for most subjects in the first cohort. The presence/absence analyses assumed that sequencing depth was roughly uniform across donors, and that assumption may not be true. The 87-base-pair reads could not distinguish some IMGT-functional V segments, including TRBV6-2 and TRBV6-3, so those segments were excluded. Strong co-occurrence of HLA alleles, especially DR and DQ, made assigning TCR associations to individual alleles difficult. In this cohort, only TCR beta chains were sequenced, and detectable features were limited by the absence of alpha or paired-chain data. Compared with equally common non-associated chains, HLA-associated TCR beta chains in a later analysis were more clonally expanded and had lower generation probabilities. In vitro tests confirmed that three of the cytomegalovirus-associated TCR beta chains recognize cytomegalovirus antigens. Immune exposure information for the cohort was limited to CMV serostatus.

The CDR3 goes from the cysteine to the phenylalanine over 17 residues. The only DNA kept is the CDR3, 51 bases in frame from the first base. In the germline V gene, CDR1 corresponds to SGDLS and CDR2 to YYNGEE. V and J are trimmed by 3 bases and 0 bases, and the gene matches miss 6 bases of the junction. Turning to this clone: The antigen this receptor binds is unknown.

The library was made by the immunoSEQ multiplex PCR assay. For the multiplex PCR, a mixture combining 60 forward primers for TCR Vbeta segments and 13 reverse primers for TCR Jbeta segments was used. The CDR3 region of rearranged TCR beta genes was amplified from genomic DNA with a multiplex PCR assay. The Illumina HiSeq System was used to sequence the amplified TCR beta libraries as 87-base-pair reads. The authors processed their data as follows. In a later analysis, around 80 million unique TCR beta chains were counted across the roughly 670 repertoires, and about 9.9 million of these chains were shared by at least two donors. Raw reads were error-corrected and collapsed into unique sequences by a nearest-neighbor algorithm in which closely related sequences were merged to remove PCR and sequencing errors. CDR3 sequences were aligned to IMGT reference sequences to assign V, D and J gene segments. For a sequence to be retained, a match of at least six nucleotides to both a V gene segment and a J gene segment was required. A rearrangement was called productive if the CDR3 had no stop codons and remained in frame with V and J, and every other rearrangement was called non-productive. CDR3 was defined according to IMGT convention as the region running from the second conserved V-encoded cysteine to the conserved J-encoded phenylalanine. The earlier analysis of 587 of the donors excluded any sequence lacking an unambiguous match to a single V gene segment. An earlier analysis of a few hundred of the donors called V segments functional above 56.7% productive rearrangements and segregating when the between-donor standard deviation exceeded 5%. A statistical classification framework was developed to diagnose cytomegalovirus status using the catalog of TCR beta chain sequences. A later analysis assigned V and J genes by comparing TCR nucleotide sequences with IMGT/GENE-DB human TR gene sequences. The TCRdist pipeline was used in a later analysis to assign CDR3 sequences and most-parsimonious VDJ recombination scenarios. In a later analysis, every TCR beta chain was defined by the combination of its CDR3 amino acid sequence and its V-gene family, and reads without a unique V-gene family were dropped. As a way to deal with suspected cross-contamination and a sequencing artifact, a later analysis dropped approximately 570 nucleotide sequences that were highly shared and had low generation probability. For each public chain, a later analysis derived a clonal expansion index from normalized ranks of inferred template counts within each repertoire. A later analysis computed generation probabilities with a VDJ recombination model fitted to out-of-frame rearrangements, and checked the results against IGoR. In a later analysis, TCR-TCR, TCR-HLA and TCR-CMV co-occurrence was scored with hypergeometric tests, and a repertoire-size bias correction was applied to TCR pairs. To estimate false discovery rates, a later analysis permuted the HLA or CMV assignments 20 times. In a later analysis, co-occurring TCRs were grouped using DBSCAN, and TCRdist sequence similarity was added for clustering within HLA-allele-positive subsets. Repertoires with fewer than 30,000 or more than 120,000 public chains, plus five repertoires with anomalous nucleotide sharing, were excluded from co-occurrence clustering. The table comes from immuneACCESS by way of TCRdb, which keeps in-frame sequences with V and J called. Part of the clones is missing from these tables; in studies checked, under half for an unresolved V gene and the rest for unknown reasons. That table is the source of V, J and clone size, and D and trimming were worked out from the DNA. The table for this sample records some 130,000 clones. The ten largest account for roughly 2% of the sample.

The cohort was made up of roughly 670 healthy bone marrow donors. At the time of sampling, all cohort members were nominally healthy, though unrecorded immune exposures were likely present. The donor was CMV seronegative and was included in the group of 352 seronegative cohort members. A peripheral blood sample was collected from each donor, and TCR beta sequencing was performed on peripheral blood mononuclear cells. The Qiagen DNeasy Blood Extraction Kit was used to extract genomic DNA from the blood cell samples. The chain joins TRBV9 to TRBJ1-3, with 10 bases in between that match TRBD1. Sequencing was carried out using PBMCs. The receptor was derived from a woman aged 60-75 years in good health and CMV-seronegative. CDR3 loop: CASSGRDRGSSGNTIYF. The DNA is as follows: TGTGCCAGCAGCGGGAGGGACAGGGGAAGCTCTGGAAACACCATATATTTT.